This passage covers 11 T cell receptor beta chains from one sample sequenced in a study of human T cells and chemical hapten exposure. One entry per CDR3 protein, called by TCRdb with MiXCR from the RACE reads. There are 300,000 to 350,000 distinct CDR3 sequences in the sample; approximately 6.3% occur only once, and 7.5% to 8.5% lies in the top ten. Regarding time point: patch test 1, 2 weeks after DPC sensitization. Indicated treatment: therapeutic diphenylcyclopropenone sensitization with weekly scalp DPC. This specimen was whole blood, taken in connection with sensitization to the hapten diphenylcyclopropenone (DPC). The receptors originated from a woman between 18 and 30 years old with alopecia areata. Some clones in this sample may be carry-over from other donors' samples.

This clonotype was recorded many times. The chain uses TRBV27 and TRBJ1-3; 8 bases map to TRBD1. CDR3 length equals 16 residues. CDR1 is MNHEY and CDR2 is SMNVEV in the germline V gene (reference sequence). V shed 5 bases, J shed 7 bases, and the junction held 13 bases outside the gene matches. CDR3 nucleotide sequence: TGTGCCAGCAGTCCGGGGACAGGCCCACCTCGGAACACCATATATTTT. This translates into CASSPGTGPPRNTIYF.

The chain carries TRBV11-1 and TRBJ2-2, with D unclear. The CDR3 extends over 14 amino acids. The V and J ends lost 1 base and 6 bases respectively, with 9 bases between them. Germline V gene sequence: CDR1 SGHAT, CDR2 FQDESV (reference sequence). The CDR3 coding sequence is TGTGCCAGCAGCTTAGTTTTTCTCCCCGGGGAGCTGTTTTTT. It is translated as CASSLVFLPGELFF.

The chain carries TRBV25-1 and TRBJ1-1, with TRBD1 as a possible D gene (6 bases). V was cut by 8 bases and J by 5 bases, with 15 bases left in between. CDR1 is MGHDK and CDR2 is SYGVNS in the germline V gene. The CDR3 sequence is 13 residues long. The CDR3 nucleotides read TGTGCCAGCGGGAAACAGGGATTTACTGAAGCTTTCTTT. Translated: CASGKQGFTEAFF.

This clonotype was seen a few times. The chain carries TRBV6-6 and TRBJ1-5, with D possibly TRBD1 on 5 matching bases. Germline V gene data show CDR1 as MNHNY and CDR2 as SVGAGI (reference sequence). The CDR3 has 16 amino acids. V lost 5 bases to trimming and J lost 4 bases, with 18 bases between them. The CDR3 reads CASSDLSGTDNQPQHF. Here the CDR3 DNA reads TGTGCCAGCAGTGACCTCTCGGGGACCGATAATCAGCCCCAGCATTTT.

This clonotype was found a few times. V gene TRBV27 combines with J gene TRBJ2-3; D is unclear. Germline CDR1 and CDR2: MNHEY and SMNVEV (reference sequence). CDR3 length equals 14 residues. V lost 6 bases, J lost 1 base, and 11 bases lay in between. CDR3 sequence reads: CASSPSYGTDTQYF. The CDR3 bases are TGTGCCAGCAGCCCATCATACGGCACAGATACGCAGTATTTT.

The chain carries TRBV12-3 or TRBV12-4 and TRBJ2-3, with a weak D call TRBD2 (6 bases). V was trimmed by 11 bases and J by 4 bases, leaving 16 bases between them. CDR3 size: 13 residues. This CDR3 is CAGGTSLADTQYF. The CDR3 region has the DNA TGTGCCGGAGGGACCTCCTTAGCAGATACGCAGTATTTT.

The chain uses TRBV11-2 and TRBJ2-1; 7 positions agree with TRBD1. J lost 0 bases, V lost 4 bases, and 3 bases had no gene match. Germline V lookup: CDR1 SGHAT, CDR2 FQNNGV. CDR3 length: 15 residues. CDR3 residues: CASSSRDSSYNEQFF. The CDR3 DNA reads as TGTGCCAGCAGCTCCCGGGACAGCTCCTACAATGAGCAGTTCTTC.

This clonotype has a handful of counts. V and J are TRBV25-1 and TRBJ1-5; D uncertain. CDR3 length equals 13 residues. Germline assignment: CDR1 MGHDK and CDR2 SYGVNS. Between the trimmed V and J ends, which lost 8 bases and 3 bases, there was a span of 11 bases. The CDR3, as DNA: TGTGCCAGCCGGGCGGAGTTCAATCAGCCCCAGCATTTT. Amino acid sequence: CASRAEFNQPQHF. Drawing the rest from reference TRBV25-1 and TRBJ1-5, the complete variable domain is EADIYQTPRYLVIGTGKKITLECSQTMGHDKMYWYQQDPGMELHLIHYSYGVNSTEKGDLSSESTVSRIRTEHFPLTLESARPSHTSQYLCASRAEFNQPQHFGDGTRLSIL.

This clonotype was counted ten times or more. V gene TRBV4-2 combines with J gene TRBJ1-5; D gene uncertain. With 2 bases removed from V and 0 bases from J, the gap between germline ends came to 8 bases. The CDR3 runs 15 residues. Germline V gene lookup returns CDR1 LGHNA and CDR2 YNFKEQ. The CDR3 DNA sequence: TGTGCCAGCAGCCAAAGGGTTGATAGCAATCAGCCCCAGCATTTT. It translates to CASSQRVDSNQPQHF.

This clonotype appeared a few times. The chain has TRBV5-6 and TRBJ2-3; 13 bases align to TRBD2. Germline V gene data show CDR1 as SGHDT and CDR2 as YYEEEE. Trimming removed 3 bases from V and 2 bases from J; junction bases left unmatched: 6. The CDR3 is 17 residues long. The CDR3 sequence is CASSYRTSGGVTDTQYF. DNA for the CDR3: TGTGCCAGCAGCTACCGGACTAGCGGGGGTGTCACAGATACGCAGTATTTT.

This clonotype was counted at least ten times. V gene TRBV10-3 combines with J gene TRBJ1-6; perhaps TRBD1 as D (6 bases). V was pared by 6 bases and J by 10 bases, with 22 bases between. The CDR3 has 16 amino acids. CDR1 is ENHRY and CDR2 is SYGVKD in the germline V gene. The CDR3 reads CAISEEGGPSKSPLHF. In DNA form, the CDR3 reads TGTGCCATCAGCGAAGAGGGGGGTCCTTCTAAATCACCCCTCCACTTT.